This is a list of T cell receptor beta chains from one sample in a study of T cell repertoires in cytomegalovirus infection. Their antigens are not known. TCRdb fed the reads into MiXCR, producing one record per CDR3 protein. The repertoire holds 650,000 to 900,000 distinct CDR3 sequences, with almost 30% as singletons. The specimen comprised cultured CD8+ T cells from PBMCs, sampled from culture after CMV antigen stimulation. These receptors were taken from a human donor in good health (CMV status not recorded). Some clones in this sample may be carry-over from other donors' samples. Each CDR3 is given with its conserved first and last residue. The D gene is left open where the match is weak. Size tells how often a clone was seen (once, few, many) or the class of an expanded clone, and some rows leave it out.

V gene,clone size,CDR3 length,D gene,J gene,CDR3 protein,CDR3 DNA
TRBV27,-,13,-,TRBJ2-2,CASKKGTAGELFF,TGTGCCAGCAAAAAGGGAACGGCCGGGGAGCTGTTTTTT
TRBV5-4,-,14,-,TRBJ1-2,CASSLIGTGYGYTF,TGTGCCAGCAGCTTGATCGGGACTGGCTATGGCTACACCTTC
TRBV27,once,15,-,TRBJ1-5,CASSFRVGGNQPQHF,TGTGCCAGCAGTTTTCGCGTTGGCGGCAATCAGCCCCAGCATTTT
TRBV2,-,15,TRBD1,TRBJ2-5,CASIYTGTVKETQYF,TGTGCCAGCATTTACACAGGGACAGTCAAAGAGACCCAGTACTTC
TRBV28,-,16,TRBD1,TRBJ2-1,CASSSTGYGSYNEQFF,TGTGCCAGCAGTTCGACAGGGTACGGCTCCTACAATGAGCAGTTCTTC
TRBV4-1,-,15,TRBD1,TRBJ1-6,CASSLGQGIDSPLHF,TGCGCCAGCAGCCTCGGACAGGGGATTGATTCACCCCTCCACTTT
TRBV7-2,many,15,TRBD2,TRBJ2-1,CASSFTSGGAYEQFF,TGTGCCAGCAGCTTTACTAGCGGGGGGGCTTATGAGCAGTTCTTC
TRBV6-6,-,15,TRBD1,TRBJ2-6,CASSVQGTGANVLTF,TGTGCCAGCAGTGTACAGGGGACTGGGGCCAACGTCCTGACTTTC
TRBV20-1,few,15,-,TRBJ2-1,CSASGGSEPYNEQFF,TGCAGTGCTTCTGGGGGGAGCGAACCTTACAATGAGCAGTTCTTC
TRBV27,-,14,TRBD1,TRBJ2-7,CASSLSVTGDGQYF,TGTGCCAGCAGTTTATCTGTGACAGGGGATGGGCAGTACTTC
TRBV4-1,few,19,TRBD2,TRBJ2-1,CASSLGLAKKIVAYNEQFF,TGTGCCAGCAGCCTAGGACTAGCGAAAAAAATAGTCGCCTACAATGAGCAGTTCTTC
TRBV2,many,17,TRBD2,TRBJ2-3,CASRTSGGKHSTDTQYF,TGTGCCAGCAGGACTAGCGGGGGGAAACATAGCACAGATACGCAGTATTTT
TRBV28,-,13,-,TRBJ1-1,CASSRRLGTEAFF,TGTGCCAGCAGCCGAAGGTTGGGTACTGAAGCTTTCTTT
TRBV7-9,-,14,-,TRBJ2-3,CASSPRQEADTQYF,TGTGCCAGCAGCCCGCGACAGGAAGCAGATACGCAGTATTTT
TRBV3-1,few,16,-,TRBJ2-3,CASSHRQRHFADTQYF,TGTGCCAGCAGCCATCGACAGCGTCACTTCGCAGATACGCAGTATTTT
TRBV27,-,11,-,TRBJ2-3,CAIQGPDTQYF,TGTGCCATCCAGGGTCCAGATACGCAGTATTTT
TRBV7-9,few,17,-,TRBJ2-7,CASSNPVVTASSYEQYF,TGTGCCAGCAGCAACCCGGTGGTGACAGCCAGTTCCTACGAGCAGTACTTC
TRBV29-1,-,14,-,TRBJ2-3,CSASRGGESDTQYF,TGCAGCGCCTCTCGAGGGGGGGAGTCAGATACGCAGTATTTT
TRBV2,few,15,-,TRBJ1-2,CASSEAQDTPYGYTF,TGTGCCAGCAGTGAAGCGCAGGACACCCCCTATGGCTACACCTTC
TRBV29-1,once,14,TRBD2,TRBJ2-1,CSVVGGGPYNEQFF,TGCAGCGTTGTCGGCGGGGGGCCCTACAATGAGCAGTTCTTC
TRBV5-4,-,15,TRBD2,TRBJ2-1,CASSSGLAGSNEQFF,TGTGCCAGCAGCTCCGGACTAGCGGGGTCCAATGAGCAGTTCTTC
TRBV4-3,few,16,-,TRBJ1-6,CASSQTPGSNNSPLHF,TGCGCCAGCAGCCAGACGCCCGGGTCTAATAATTCACCCCTCCACTTT